The T cell receptor (beta chain) under discussion was sequenced for a study of PD-L1 blockade in urothelial cancer. Study-level information: Analyses were performed on blood at 3 weeks after treatment start (the second dose) and at 6 weeks. T cells were recovered from blood samples at a median of 141,255.

Whole-study findings and limits: In blood at 3 weeks, tumor-associated clones expanded more among patients with durable benefit.

Only in-frame clones appear in the TCRdb table, and some are missing; sequencing was by immunoSEQ multiplex PCR. The top ten hold 1.9% of the sample, which has around 50,000 clones, over 75% seen once. Per the germline V gene, CDR1 is SEHNR and CDR2 is FQNEAQ (reference sequence). This CDR3 has 14 amino acids. V lost 5 bases and J lost 2, with 12 bases in between. Comments on this clone: Its antigen is not identified.

Time point in this sample: peripheral blood 6 weeks after treatment start. The TCR comes from a man in his fifties or sixties with urothelial cancer. The J gene is TRBJ2-5, the V gene TRBV7-9; possible D gene TRBD2, 5 bases. This material consisted of PBMCs, taken around atezolizumab (anti-PD-L1) treatment. CDR3 DNA sequence: TGTGCCAGCAGCCTCCCCGGAGGACAAGAGACCCAGTACTTC. Its protein product is CASSLPGGQETQYF.